This TCR beta chain was recovered during a study of cytomegalovirus exposure and HLA in healthy donors. J gave up 3 bases and V 0 bases, and 4 bases lay outside the gene matches. Germline CDR1 reads MGHDK; CDR2 reads SYGVNS. The CDR3 runs 16 residues. This PCR relied on a set of 60 Vbeta primers and 13 Jbeta primers. Assay used: immunoSEQ multiplex PCR; TCRdb lists only in-frame clones, some missing. The sample includes approximately 58,000 clones. The source material was PBMCs. This clonotype originated in a woman between 18 and 29 years old in good health and CMV-seronegative. The chain combines TRBV25-1 with TRBJ1-2, with 10 bases aligning to TRBD1. The CDR3 reads CASSEYGQGGDYGYTF. The CDR3 DNA reads TGTGCCAGCAGTGAATACGGACAGGGGGGAGACTATGGCTACACCTTC.